This TCR beta chain was identified in a study of blood T cell repertoires in COVID-19. As for the study in general: Sources were T cells, B-cell-depleted T cells, or PBMCs; the material itself was cDNA or gDNA.

This clone was recorded once. There are 12 residues in the CDR3. Trimming shortened V by 6 bases and J by 10 bases, and 10 bases separated the two germline ends. Original processing notes: For nucleated cells, counts were estimated from reference gene primer amplification. Produced via immunoSEQ multiplex PCR; TCRdb's table is partial and in-frame only. That table supplies the V and J calls and clone size; D and trimming were determined from the DNA. The data contain about 79,000 clones, approximately 90% of them singletons. This chain joins TRBV23-1 and TRBJ1-6; no clear D gene. TRBV23-1 is noted as an ORF with a role that remains uncertain. The source of this sequence is a man aged 45-65 years with active COVID-19. The material sequenced was peripheral blood. The CDR3 DNA sequence: TGCGCCAGCAGCCTAGACCGGTCACCCCTCCACTTT. It codes for CASSLDRSPLHF.